The source of this T cell receptor beta chain is a study of blood T cell repertoires in COVID-19. Study background: Researchers got acute and convalescent COVID-19 samples from the United States, Italy and Spain. From T cells, B-cell-depleted T cells, or PBMCs came the material, which was cDNA or gDNA.

Trimming removed 6 bases from V and 8 bases from J; junction bases left unmatched: 8. The CDR3 spans 13 residues. Germline V CDR1 and CDR2: LNHDA, SQIVND (reference sequence). Here immunoSEQ multiplex PCR was the method, and the copy in TCRdb shows in-frame clones only, minus some. The repertoire holds roughly 80,000 clones, with over 70% as singletons. This TCR derives from a man in his fifties with active COVID-19. Specimen: peripheral blood. The chain is built from TRBV19 and TRBJ1-1, with TRBD1 matching over 8 bases. CDR3 nucleotides: TGTGCCAGTAGCAGGACAGGGCGTTCCGAAGCTTTCTTT. It translates to CASSRTGRSEAFF.